A single sample is the source of the 6 T cell receptor beta chains below, sequenced in a study of cytomegalovirus exposure and HLA in healthy donors. PCR was performed using 60 Vbeta and 13 Jbeta primers. Profiled with immunoSEQ multiplex PCR; TCRdb holds only in-frame clones, not every one. The data contain 140,000 or so clones, 76% of them singletons. Specimen: PBMCs. The receptors originated from a woman aged 40 to 50 in good health and CMV-seronegative.

The chain employs TRBV7-9 and TRBJ1-3; 7 bases align to TRBD1. Per the germline V gene, CDR1 is SEHNR and CDR2 is FQNEAQ (reference sequence). V was clipped by 3 bases and J by 0 bases; unmatched bases: 11. The CDR3 sequence is 18 residues long. CDR3 amino acids: CASSFQGEAFFSGNTIYF. The CDR3 DNA follows: TGTGCCAGCAGCTTTCAGGGGGAAGCCTTCTTCTCTGGAAACACCATATATTTT. The full variable domain, with the rest looked up from reference TRBV7-9 and TRBJ1-3, is DTGVSQNPRHKITKRGQNVTFRCDPISEHNRLYWYRQTLGQGPEFLTYFQNEAQLEKSRLLSDRFSAERPKGSFSTLEIQRTEQGDSAMYLCASSFQGEAFFSGNTIYFGEGSWLTVV.

V gene TRBV7-8 combines with J gene TRBJ1-4; 7 nucleotides match TRBD1. The length of the CDR3 is 15 residues. V lost 5 bases to trimming and J lost 7 bases; unmatched junction nucleotides: 10. Germline V gene data show CDR1 as SGHVS and CDR2 as FQNEAQ. DNA for the CDR3: TGTGCCAGCAGCCCTACACGACAGGGCGGTGAAAAACTGTTTTTT. This encodes CASSPTRQGGEKLFF.

Here the CDR3 DNA reads TGCGCCAGCAGCTCCCTGGGGGGGGAGGGCGCCTACGAGCAGTACTTC. Protein sequence: CASSSLGGEGAYEQYF. The chain has TRBV5-1 and TRBJ2-7, with 7 bases matching TRBD2. Trimming removed 3 bases from V and 2 bases from J; junction bases left unmatched: 11. The CDR3 runs to 16 residues. Germline V CDR1 and CDR2: SGHRS, YFSETQ. Full variable domain (rest looked up from reference TRBV5-1 and TRBJ2-7): KAGVTQTPRYLIKTRGQQVTLSCSPISGHRSVSWYQQTPGQGLQFLFEYFSETQRNKGNFPGRFSGRQFSNSRSEMNVSTLELGDSALYLCASSSLGGEGAYEQYFGPGTRLTVT.

There are a few counts of this clone. The chain couples TRBV30 to TRBJ1-6; D is ambiguous. Germline V lookup: CDR1 GTSNPN, CDR2 SVGIG (reference sequence). This CDR3 region has 15 residues. Trimming took 0 bases from V and 5 from J, leaving 11 bases between them. The CDR3 sequence: CAWSVESVNNSPLHF. DNA for the CDR3: TGTGCCTGGAGTGTGGAGTCAGTAAATAATTCACCCCTCCACTTT.

The J gene is TRBJ2-2, the V gene TRBV7-9; possibly TRBD1 for D (8 bases). The ends were cut back, 5 bases at V and 3 bases at J, with 19 bases in the middle. This CDR3 region has 17 residues. Germline loops: CDR1 SEHNR, CDR2 FQNEAQ (reference sequence). DNA of the CDR3: TGTGCCAGCAGCCCGAAAGGACAGGGAGGGTACACCGGGGAGCTGTTTTTT. Residues: CASSPKGQGGYTGELFF.

The J gene is TRBJ2-2, the V gene TRBV18; TRBD1 is a possible D gene (6 bases). This CDR3 has 16 amino acids. Per germline, CDR1 KGHSH and CDR2 LQKENI. Trimming took 0 bases from V and 2 from J, leaving 10 bases between them. This chain's CDR3 is CASSPPSRGNTGELFF. The CDR3 nucleotides read TGTGCCAGCTCACCACCTAGCAGGGGAAACACCGGGGAGCTGTTTTTT.